This TCR beta chain is from a study of TIL therapy for anti-PD-1-resistant metastatic lung cancer. Study as a whole: Patients had a median age of nearly 55 years (range about 35-85).

Stated time point: pre-treatment sample, taken before nivolumab and TIL therapy. Most excised metastases sampled were pleural nodules or supraclavicular lymph nodes. Patients then received nivolumab; progressors got lymphodepletion, TIL and IL-2. In the case of this clone: Its antigen is unknown.

Sequencing used immunoSEQ v3. Some clones are missing from TCRdb's copy, which holds only in-frame ones; the method was immunoSEQ multiplex PCR. The table includes roughly 92,000 clones, around three fifths detected once. Notes on the study in general: Compared with baseline intratumoral T cells, expanded TIL cultures were more clonal and less diverse (roughly 6% vs 31%).

CDR3 size: 16 residues. CDR1 is MNHEY, CDR2 SMNVEV, per germline (reference sequence). V lost 4 bases, J lost 1 base, and 14 bases lay in between. The sample was tumor tissue, taken at baseline. This sequence was found in a person aged 30 to 80 with non-small cell lung cancer. The gene calls are TRBV27 and TRBJ2-1; D is unclear. Here the CDR3 DNA reads TGTGCCAGCAGTTCCATATCGGCAGGTTCCTACAATGAGCAGTTCTTC. Translating it yields CASSSISAGSYNEQFF.